A selection of T cell receptor beta chains follows, all from one sample in a study of cytomegalovirus exposure and HLA in healthy donors. Method: immunoSEQ multiplex PCR; TCRdb's copy keeps in-frame clones and lacks some. The table lists approximately 100,000 clones, around 67% of them singletons, with 1.8% in the top ten. The sequencing input was PBMCs. These receptors all stem from a male donor in good health and CMV-seronegative. The CDR3 runs from the conserved cysteine through the conserved F or W. D genes are given only for firm matches. Only some rows state a clone size, as once, few, many or a class for expanded clones.

14	TRBV6-1	TRBD2	.	TRBJ2-2	TGTGCCAGCAATCTAGCGGGTTACACCGGGGAGCTGTTTTTT	CASNLAGYTGELFF
15	TRBV7-2	.	.	TRBJ1-2	TGTGCCAGCAGCTTAAAAACCGGGGGTTTCTCTGGCTACACCTTC	CASSLKTGGFSGYTF
15	TRBV28	TRBD1	.	TRBJ1-1	TGTGCCAGCAGTCTGGCCCGACAGGGGGACACTGAAGCTTTCTTT	CASSLARQGDTEAFF
16	TRBV7-9	.	.	TRBJ1-4	TGTGCCAGCAGCTTACGGCGTAGCGGAACTAATGAAAAACTGTTTTTT	CASSLRRSGTNEKLFF
16	TRBV7-9	TRBD2	.	TRBJ2-1	TGTGCCAGCAGCTTAGGTCGTGGGACTACCTTCGATGAGCAGTTCTTC	CASSLGRGTTFDEQFF
12	TRBV5-1	.	.	TRBJ2-1	TGCGCCAGCAGCTTGGCCGGGTGGGAGCAGTTCTTC	CASSLAGWEQFF
13	TRBV5-6	TRBD1	.	TRBJ2-7	TGTGCCAGCAGGGGACAGGGATCCTACGAGCAGTACTTC	CASRGQGSYEQYF
12	TRBV6-6	.	.	TRBJ1-2	TGTGCCAGCAGCACGGGGGATGGTGGCTACACCTTC	CASSTGDGGYTF
16	TRBV18	TRBD1	.	TRBJ1-5	TGTGCCAGCTCACCACCCGGTGGGACAGGGGGGGGGCCCCAGCATTTT	CASSPPGGTGGGPQHF
15	TRBV27	TRBD1	.	TRBJ1-3	TGTGCCAGCAGTTCACAGGGGGTTGCTGGAAACACCATATATTTT	CASSSQGVAGNTIYF
15	TRBV5-1	.	few	TRBJ1-1	TGCGCCAGCAGGCAGGGGTCACAGGTTGACACTGAAGCTTTCTTT	CASRQGSQVDTEAFF
16	TRBV13	.	.	TRBJ2-3	TGTGCCAGCAGCTTAGGCGTCGCCAGAAGCACAGATACGCAGTATTTT	CASSLGVARSTDTQYF
21	TRBV7-3	TRBD2	.	TRBJ2-1	TGTGCCAGCAGCTTAATATCGGCTAGCGGGAGGGTCCGGGGGTCGTACAATGAGCAGTTCTTC	CASSLISASGRVRGSYNEQFF
14	TRBV7-3	TRBD1	.	TRBJ1-2	TGTGCCAGCAGCCCGGAGGGACAGCCTGAGGGCTACACCTTC	CASSPEGQPEGYTF
16	TRBV4-2	TRBD1	.	TRBJ1-1	TGTGCCAGCAGCCACCCTCCGGGACAGGGGAACACTGAAGCTTTCTTT	CASSHPPGQGNTEAFF
22	TRBV27	.	.	TRBJ2-2	TGTGCCAGCAGACTTAGAGGGTATTATGGGGTACAGGGTAGAAGGAACACCGGGGAGCTGTTTTTT	CASRLRGYYGVQGRRNTGELFF
16	TRBV6-6	.	.	TRBJ1-4	TGTGCCAGCAGGCGGACCTGGACAGTCTTCAATGAAAAACTGTTTTTT	CASRRTWTVFNEKLFF
18	TRBV5-1	TRBD1	.	TRBJ1-3	TGCGCCAGCAGCTTTGGAAGACAGGGGGCGAGCTCTGGAAACACCATATATTTT	CASSFGRQGASSGNTIYF
16	TRBV7-6	TRBD2	.	TRBJ2-7	TGTGCCAGCAGCTCCGGCGCGGGGACTAGCCGAACCGAGCAGTACTTC	CASSSGAGTSRTEQYF
14	TRBV15	.	.	TRBJ1-2	TGTGCCACCAGCAGAGAGATCCAGGGTTATGGCTACACCTTC	CATSREIQGYGYTF
15	TRBV29-1	TRBD2	.	TRBJ2-3	TGCAGCGTTGACGCAGCGGGGGGCAGGACAGATACGCAGTATTTT	CSVDAAGGRTDTQYF
16	TRBV9	TRBD2	.	TRBJ2-1	TGTGCCAGCAGCCCGGGCGGACTAGCGGTGTACAATGAGCAGTTCTTC	CASSPGGLAVYNEQFF
14	TRBV27	TRBD1	.	TRBJ1-5	TGTGCCAGCGCCCCCGGGACAGAATATCAGCCCCAGCATTTT	CASAPGTEYQPQHF
17	TRBV5-8	TRBD1	.	TRBJ1-2	TGTGCCAGCAGCTCCTTTTCTTCCGGACAGGGGATAGGTGGCTACACCTTC	CASSSFSSGQGIGGYTF
21	TRBV4-1	TRBD1	.	TRBJ2-3	TGCGCCAGCAGCCAAGTTAGGGGACAGGGTGGGCGGGAGATGGGCACAGATACGCAGTATTTT	CASSQVRGQGGREMGTDTQYF
13	TRBV30	TRBD1	.	TRBJ2-4	TGTGCCTGGGGACGGACAGGGGAAAACATTCAGTACTTC	CAWGRTGENIQYF
13	TRBV4-1	.	.	TRBJ1-1	TGCGCCAGCAGCCAAGGACTCAACGCTGAAGCTTTCTTT	CASSQGLNAEAFF
12	TRBV29-1	TRBD1	.	TRBJ2-7	TGCAGCGTAAAACAGGGGGGTTACGAGCAGTACTTC	CSVKQGGYEQYF
15	TRBV27	.	.	TRBJ2-2	TGTGCCAGCAGCATCAACAGGGGGGGCACCGGGGAGCTGTTTTTT	CASSINRGGTGELFF
12	TRBV7-2	TRBD1	.	TRBJ2-7	TGTGCCAGCGTGGCAGGGGGCCACGAGCAGTACTTC	CASVAGGHEQYF
16	TRBV29-1	TRBD1	.	TRBJ2-1	TGCAGCTGCCAAAGGTCCGGGACAGGGGTATACAATGAGCAGTTCTTC	CSCQRSGTGVYNEQFF
15	TRBV7-9	.	.	TRBJ2-5	TGTGCCAGCAGCCTCCTATCGGGAGTCAGAGAGACCCAGTACTTC	CASSLLSGVRETQYF
15	TRBV2	.	.	TRBJ2-1	TGTGCCAGCAGCCCCGGGCTAGCGTTATACAATGAGCAGTTCTTC	CASSPGLALYNEQFF
15	TRBV25-1	TRBD1	few	TRBJ1-1	TGTGCCAGCAGTGACGGGACAGGGGGCGACCCTGAAGCTTTCTTT	CASSDGTGGDPEAFF
13	TRBV27	TRBD2	.	TRBJ2-7	TGTGCCAGCAGGTTAGCGGGCGGCTACGAGCAGTACTTC	CASRLAGGYEQYF
16	TRBV6-5	.	.	TRBJ2-7	TGTGCCAGCAGTTACTCATCCCGGGACATCTCCTACGAGCAGTACTTC	CASSYSSRDISYEQYF